A selection of T cell receptor beta chains follows, all from one sample in a study of blood T cell repertoires in COVID-19. Sequencing used immunoSEQ multiplex PCR; TCRdb keeps in-frame clones, though not all of them. The sample contains about 280,000 clones, around 90% of which appear only once. Sequencing used PBMCs or T cells enriched from blood (not recorded which). These receptors were taken from an older woman in a cohort exposed to, infected with or recovered from COVID-19 (not recorded which). Each CDR3 is given with its conserved first and last residue. Each record gives: J gene, V gene, CDR3 protein.

J: TRBJ1-1; V: TRBV5-1; CDR3: CASSQTGDLGAFF
J: TRBJ2-1; V: TRBV5-1; CDR3: CASSFREGTYNEQFF
J: TRBJ1-4; V: TRBV30; CDR3: CAWSVHGGLNEKLFF
J: TRBJ2-3; V: TRBV5-1; CDR3: CASSLDRGGTDTQYF
J: TRBJ1-1; V: TRBV27; CDR3: CASSLGTGTEAFF
J: TRBJ1-4; V: TRBV18; CDR3: CASSRETGEKLFF
J: TRBJ2-6; V: TRBV30; CDR3: CAWSIAKLSSGANVLTF
J: TRBJ2-2; V: TRBV7-6; CDR3: CASSSGTLNTGELFF
J: TRBJ2-3; V: TRBV14; CDR3: CASSQKRLAGDTQYF
J: TRBJ1-2; V: TRBV30; CDR3: CAWNFNPNYGYTF